A selection of T cell receptor beta chains follows, all from one sample in a study of blood T cell repertoires in COVID-19. Produced via immunoSEQ multiplex PCR; TCRdb's table is partial and in-frame only. The sample includes a few hundred thousand clones, approximately 81% of them seen just once. Sequenced: peripheral blood. These receptors were taken from a woman younger than 30 with acute or convalescent COVID-19. The CDR3 runs from the conserved cysteine through the conserved F or W. Each record gives: D gene, V gene, J gene, clone size, CDR3 protein, CDR3 DNA. D genes are given only for firm matches. Size is stated for part of the rows, as once, few or many counts, or as a class when the clone is expanded.

d_call: .
v_call: TRBV7-9
j_call: TRBJ2-7
clone_size: .
cdr3_aa: CASSLEGGPTYEQYF
cdr3_nt: TGTGCCAGCAGCTTAGAGGGAGGACCTACCTACGAGCAGTACTTC

d_call: .
v_call: TRBV30
j_call: TRBJ1-3
clone_size: .
cdr3_aa: CAWSGETGPSGNTIYF
cdr3_nt: TGTGCCTGGAGTGGGGAGACAGGTCCCTCTGGAAACACCATATATTTT

d_call: .
v_call: TRBV12-3/TRBV12-4
j_call: TRBJ2-1
clone_size: .
cdr3_aa: CASSWPPPGEQFF
cdr3_nt: TGTGCCAGCAGTTGGCCCCCACCGGGTGAGCAGTTCTTC

d_call: .
v_call: TRBV4-1
j_call: TRBJ2-7
clone_size: .
cdr3_aa: CASSQDLLSYEQYF
cdr3_nt: TGCGCCAGCAGCCAAGATCTCTTATCCTACGAGCAGTACTTC

d_call: .
v_call: TRBV19
j_call: TRBJ1-4
clone_size: .
cdr3_aa: CASSFRDFNEKLFF
cdr3_nt: TGTGCCAGTAGTTTCCGGGATTTTAATGAAAAACTGTTTTTT

d_call: .
v_call: TRBV6-1
j_call: TRBJ1-2
clone_size: .
cdr3_aa: CASSESVGRTNYGYTF
cdr3_nt: TGTGCCAGCAGTGAATCGGTAGGGAGGACGAACTATGGCTACACCTTC

d_call: TRBD1
v_call: TRBV7-7
j_call: TRBJ2-5
clone_size: .
cdr3_aa: CASKKYNPGTGQETQYF
cdr3_nt: TGTGCTAGCAAAAAGTATAACCCGGGGACAGGGCAAGAGACCCAGTACTTC

d_call: .
v_call: TRBV11-3
j_call: TRBJ1-3
clone_size: .
cdr3_aa: CASSEGGASPSGNTIYF
cdr3_nt: TGTGCCAGCAGCGAAGGGGGTGCTTCGCCCTCTGGAAACACCATATATTTT

d_call: TRBD1
v_call: TRBV5-1
j_call: TRBJ2-2
clone_size: .
cdr3_aa: CASSLTGENTGELFF
cdr3_nt: TGCGCCAGCAGCTTGACAGGGGAAAACACCGGGGAGCTGTTTTTT

d_call: TRBD2
v_call: TRBV5-1
j_call: TRBJ2-1
clone_size: .
cdr3_aa: CASSSQAGALYNEQFF
cdr3_nt: TGCGCCAGCAGCTCTCAAGCGGGAGCGTTATACAATGAGCAGTTCTTC

d_call: TRBD1
v_call: TRBV6-2/TRBV6-3
j_call: TRBJ2-7
clone_size: .
cdr3_aa: CASSNTGVTYEQYF
cdr3_nt: TGTGCCAGCAGTAATACAGGGGTCACCTACGAGCAGTACTTC

d_call: .
v_call: TRBV11-2
j_call: TRBJ1-6
clone_size: few
cdr3_aa: CASSLGGSNSPLHF
cdr3_nt: TGTGCCAGCAGCTTAGGAGGGTCTAACTCACCCCTCCACTTT

d_call: .
v_call: TRBV7-9
j_call: TRBJ2-2
clone_size: .
cdr3_aa: CASSQGARLLTGELFF
cdr3_nt: TGTGCCAGCAGCCAAGGGGCGAGGTTACTTACCGGGGAGCTGTTTTTT

d_call: .
v_call: TRBV6-5
j_call: TRBJ2-7
clone_size: few
cdr3_aa: CASSRPGSVSYEQYF
cdr3_nt: TGTGCCAGCAGTCGCCCGGGGAGTGTCTCCTACGAGCAGTACTTC

d_call: .
v_call: TRBV9
j_call: TRBJ2-3
clone_size: once
cdr3_aa: CASKSSTDTQYF
cdr3_nt: TGTGCCAGCAAATCTAGCACAGATACGCAGTATTTT

d_call: .
v_call: TRBV6-4
j_call: TRBJ2-7
clone_size: .
cdr3_aa: CASSGSDGGEQYF
cdr3_nt: TGTGCCAGCAGTGGTTCTGACGGAGGCGAGCAGTACTTC

d_call: .
v_call: TRBV4-2
j_call: TRBJ2-7
clone_size: .
cdr3_aa: CASSQSRTVSYEQYF
cdr3_nt: TGTGCCAGCAGCCAATCTCGGACTGTTTCCTACGAGCAGTACTTC

d_call: TRBD1
v_call: TRBV18
j_call: TRBJ1-2
clone_size: .
cdr3_aa: CASSPLGDRAYGYTF
cdr3_nt: TGTGCCAGCTCACCATTGGGGGACAGAGCGTATGGCTACACCTTC

d_call: TRBD1
v_call: TRBV18
j_call: TRBJ1-1
clone_size: .
cdr3_aa: CASSPRQGASNTEAFF
cdr3_nt: TGTGCCAGCTCACCCAGACAGGGGGCTTCGAACACTGAAGCTTTCTTT

d_call: TRBD1
v_call: TRBV6-5
j_call: TRBJ2-7
clone_size: .
cdr3_aa: CASSRTGPEQYF
cdr3_nt: TGTGCCAGCAGCAGGACAGGGCCCGAGCAGTACTTC

d_call: TRBD2
v_call: TRBV5-1
j_call: TRBJ2-1
clone_size: .
cdr3_aa: CASSSEVAGGPIFSQFF
cdr3_nt: TGCGCCAGCAGCTCCGAAGTTGCGGGAGGGCCCATTTTTTCACAGTTCTTC

d_call: TRBD2
v_call: TRBV9
j_call: TRBJ2-1
clone_size: .
cdr3_aa: CASSARGDEQFF
cdr3_nt: TGTGCCAGCAGCGCCCGGGGGGACGAGCAGTTCTTC

d_call: .
v_call: TRBV7-2
j_call: TRBJ1-3
clone_size: .
cdr3_aa: CASSPSGDRLGNTIYF
cdr3_nt: TGTGCCAGCAGCCCGTCAGGGGATCGGCTGGGGAACACCATATATTTT

d_call: .
v_call: TRBV14
j_call: TRBJ1-6
clone_size: .
cdr3_aa: CASSQGRGYNSPLHF
cdr3_nt: TGTGCCAGCAGCCAAGGCAGGGGATATAATTCACCCCTCCACTTT

d_call: .
v_call: TRBV7-2
j_call: TRBJ1-1
clone_size: .
cdr3_aa: CASSPGGIANTEAFF
cdr3_nt: TGTGCCAGCAGCCCCGGGGGGATAGCTAACACTGAAGCTTTCTTT

d_call: TRBD1
v_call: TRBV7-8
j_call: TRBJ1-6
clone_size: .
cdr3_aa: CASSWEGQGVYSPLHF
cdr3_nt: TGTGCCAGCAGTTGGGAGGGACAGGGTGTGTATTCACCCCTCCACTTT

d_call: .
v_call: TRBV4-3
j_call: TRBJ1-6
clone_size: .
cdr3_aa: CASSQDYRSYSPLHF
cdr3_nt: TGCGCCAGCAGCCAAGATTACAGATCCTATTCACCCCTCCACTTT

d_call: .
v_call: TRBV4-3
j_call: TRBJ1-1
clone_size: .
cdr3_aa: CASSPSQTGGYTEAFF
cdr3_nt: TGCGCCAGCAGCCCTAGCCAAACCGGCGGATACACTGAAGCTTTCTTT

d_call: TRBD1
v_call: TRBV4-3
j_call: TRBJ1-1
clone_size: .
cdr3_aa: CASSQETLGQKLNTEAFF
cdr3_nt: TGCGCCAGCAGCCAAGAAACTCTGGGACAGAAATTGAACACTGAAGCTTTCTTT

d_call: .
v_call: TRBV9
j_call: TRBJ2-1
clone_size: .
cdr3_aa: CASSARGTYNEQFF
cdr3_nt: TGTGCCAGCAGCGCTAGGGGGACGTACAATGAGCAGTTCTTC

d_call: .
v_call: TRBV4-3
j_call: TRBJ1-4
clone_size: .
cdr3_aa: CASSQDLDRPTNEKLFF
cdr3_nt: TGCGCCAGCAGCCAAGATCTCGACAGGCCAACTAATGAAAAACTGTTTTTT

d_call: TRBD1
v_call: TRBV19
j_call: TRBJ1-5
clone_size: .
cdr3_aa: CASSAMTGGNQPQHF
cdr3_nt: TGTGCCAGTAGTGCAATGACAGGGGGCAATCAGCCCCAGCATTTT

d_call: .
v_call: TRBV11-2
j_call: TRBJ2-5
clone_size: .
cdr3_aa: CASSLDGEETQYF
cdr3_nt: TGTGCCAGCAGCTTAGACGGAGAAGAGACCCAGTACTTC

d_call: TRBD1
v_call: TRBV28
j_call: TRBJ2-2
clone_size: .
cdr3_aa: CASSYSGGTGELFF
cdr3_nt: TGTGCCAGCAGTTATTCAGGGGGCACCGGGGAGCTGTTTTTT

d_call: TRBD1
v_call: TRBV9
j_call: TRBJ2-3
clone_size: .
cdr3_aa: CASSRLEGQGSDTQYF
cdr3_nt: TGTGCCAGCAGCCGGTTAGAAGGACAGGGGTCGGATACGCAGTATTTT

d_call: .
v_call: TRBV3-1/TRBV3-2
j_call: TRBJ2-5
clone_size: .
cdr3_aa: CASSQEWETQYF
cdr3_nt: TGTGCCAGCAGCCAGGAGTGGGAGACCCAGTACTTC

d_call: .
v_call: TRBV6-6
j_call: TRBJ2-7
clone_size: .
cdr3_aa: CASSYSESQANYEQYF
cdr3_nt: TGTGCCAGCAGTTACTCGGAGTCACAAGCGAACTACGAGCAGTACTTC

d_call: .
v_call: TRBV19
j_call: TRBJ1-1
clone_size: .
cdr3_aa: CASSMETVNTEAFF
cdr3_nt: TGTGCCAGTAGTATGGAGACAGTGAACACTGAAGCTTTCTTT

d_call: .
v_call: TRBV6-5
j_call: TRBJ1-2
clone_size: .
cdr3_aa: CASSQGQIYGYTF
cdr3_nt: TGTGCCAGCAGCCAAGGACAGATCTATGGCTACACCTTC

d_call: .
v_call: TRBV6-6
j_call: TRBJ2-7
clone_size: .
cdr3_aa: CASSFGVSYEQYF
cdr3_nt: TGTGCCAGCAGTTTCGGAGTTTCCTACGAGCAGTACTTC

d_call: .
v_call: TRBV4-1
j_call: TRBJ2-1
clone_size: .
cdr3_aa: CASSQDLAGEQFF
cdr3_nt: TGCGCCAGCAGCCAAGATCTAGCAGGCGAGCAATTCTTC

d_call: .
v_call: TRBV15
j_call: TRBJ2-7
clone_size: .
cdr3_aa: CATSRVPLAEGAYEQYF
cdr3_nt: TGTGCCACCAGCAGAGTTCCTCTAGCGGAGGGGGCCTACGAGCAGTACTTC

d_call: .
v_call: TRBV30
j_call: TRBJ2-7
clone_size: .
cdr3_aa: CACLKNRAEQYF
cdr3_nt: TGTGCCTGTCTGAAAAACAGGGCCGAGCAGTACTTC

d_call: .
v_call: TRBV9
j_call: TRBJ2-2
clone_size: .
cdr3_aa: CASSVEEDNTGELFF
cdr3_nt: TGTGCCAGCAGCGTAGAGGAGGACAACACCGGGGAGCTGTTTTTT

d_call: TRBD2
v_call: TRBV5-5
j_call: TRBJ2-1
clone_size: .
cdr3_aa: CASSSEGTSGSIGEQFF
cdr3_nt: TGTGCCAGCAGCTCAGAGGGGACTAGCGGGAGTATCGGTGAGCAGTTCTTC

d_call: .
v_call: TRBV27
j_call: TRBJ1-5
clone_size: .
cdr3_aa: CASSFAAGDQPQHF
cdr3_nt: TGTGCCAGCAGTTTCGCGGCAGGGGATCAGCCCCAGCATTTT

d_call: TRBD1
v_call: TRBV5-1
j_call: TRBJ1-4
clone_size: .
cdr3_aa: CASSSTGQATNEKLFF
cdr3_nt: TGCGCCAGCAGCTCCACCGGACAGGCAACTAATGAAAAACTGTTTTTT

d_call: .
v_call: TRBV6-5
j_call: TRBJ2-1
clone_size: once
cdr3_aa: CASSYGGSMGNEQFF
cdr3_nt: TGTGCCAGCAGTTACGGGGGGAGTATGGGGAATGAGCAGTTCTTC

d_call: .
v_call: TRBV27
j_call: TRBJ1-1
clone_size: .
cdr3_aa: CASSPGNTEAFF
cdr3_nt: TGTGCCAGCAGCCCAGGGAACACTGAAGCTTTCTTT

d_call: .
v_call: TRBV25-1
j_call: TRBJ2-3
clone_size: .
cdr3_aa: CASSLWEVDTQYF
cdr3_nt: TGTGCCAGCAGCTTGTGGGAGGTAGATACGCAGTATTTT

d_call: TRBD2
v_call: TRBV5-1
j_call: TRBJ2-2
clone_size: .
cdr3_aa: CASSLDGLTGGGGSTGELFF
cdr3_nt: TGCGCCAGCAGCTTGGATGGCCTTACTGGCGGCGGGGGATCGACCGGGGAGCTGTTTTTT

d_call: .
v_call: TRBV9
j_call: TRBJ2-7
clone_size: .
cdr3_aa: CASSVVSGYEQYF
cdr3_nt: TGTGCCAGCAGCGTAGTTTCAGGCTACGAGCAGTACTTC

d_call: TRBD2
v_call: TRBV2
j_call: TRBJ2-1
clone_size: .
cdr3_aa: CASSLAGGGSYNEQFF
cdr3_nt: TGTGCCAGCAGTTTAGCGGGAGGTGGGTCCTACAATGAGCAGTTCTTC

d_call: TRBD2
v_call: TRBV5-1
j_call: TRBJ2-1
clone_size: .
cdr3_aa: CASCAGAYNEQFF
cdr3_nt: TGCGCCAGCTGCGCGGGAGCTTACAATGAGCAGTTCTTC

d_call: .
v_call: TRBV19
j_call: TRBJ2-2
clone_size: .
cdr3_aa: CASSVHTFTGELFF
cdr3_nt: TGTGCCAGTAGTGTACACACCTTCACCGGGGAGCTGTTTTTT